This is a list of T cell receptor beta chains from one sample in a study of CD8+CD57+ T cells in acquired aplastic anemia. MiXCR was run by TCRdb on the reads, yielding one entry per CDR3 protein. The sample lists roughly 180,000 distinct CDR3 sequences, around 50% occurring once. Sequencing was carried out using sorted CD4+, CD8+, or CD8+CD57+ T cells (not recorded which) from PBMCs. These receptors were collected from a human donor with aplastic anemia. Each CDR3 is given with its conserved first and last residue. D genes are given only for firm matches. Size is stated for part of the rows, as once, few or many counts, or as a class when the clone is expanded.

V,J,size,D,DNA,CDR3
TRBV7-2,TRBJ1-5,many,-,TGTGCCAGCAGCTTCGGCACGTATCAGCCCCAGCATTTT,CASSFGTYQPQHF
TRBV3-1,TRBJ2-7,-,TRBD2,TGTGCCAGCAGACCACTAGCGAGCAACGAGCAGTACTTC,CASRPLASNEQYF
TRBV2,TRBJ2-7,-,TRBD1,TGTGCCGCAACGACAGGGACCCCCTACGAGCAGTACTTC,CAATTGTPYEQYF
TRBV10-2,TRBJ2-7,few,TRBD1,TGCGCCAGCAGTGATAATCGGGACAGGGCCTCCTACGAGCAGTACTTC,CASSDNRDRASYEQYF
TRBV2,TRBJ2-3,-,-,TGTGCCAGCAGTGAGATTTTCACAGATACGCAGTATTTT,CASSEIFTDTQYF
TRBV11-2,TRBJ1-4,-,-,TGTGCCAGCAGCTTATACGGGGACAAGGGTGAAAAACTGTTTTTT,CASSLYGDKGEKLFF
TRBV14,TRBJ2-5,many,-,TGTGCCAGCAGCCAGGCCCTGGGGGCGCAAGAGACCCAGTACTTC,CASSQALGAQETQYF
TRBV6-1,TRBJ2-5,many,-,TGTGCCAGCAGCTCCCAGGCCTACCCGGGAAAAGAGACCCAGTACTTC,CASSSQAYPGKETQYF
TRBV20-1,TRBJ1-2,-,-,TGCAGTGCCAAGATGGGCCAGGGTGCTAACTATGGCTACACCTTC,CSAKMGQGANYGYTF
TRBV19,TRBJ2-2,many,TRBD1,TGTGCCAGTAGTACGACAGGGGCCGGGGAGCTGTTTTTT,CASSTTGAGELFF
TRBV29-1,TRBJ2-5,-,-,TGCAGCGTTGGGTTCGAGGCAGGGCAGTACCAAGAGACCCAGTACTTC,CSVGFEAGQYQETQYF
TRBV5-1,TRBJ2-7,-,-,TGCGCCAGCAGCTTGGTTGCAGATGGAGCCTACGAGCAGTACTTC,CASSLVADGAYEQYF
TRBV11-2,TRBJ2-1,once,-,TGTGCCAGCAGCTTAACAGGGGAGGTTTTCTTC,CASSLTGEVFF
TRBV7-9,TRBJ2-2,-,TRBD2,TGTGCCAGCAGCTCAGCGGGAGAAGGCACCGGGGAGCTGTTTTTT,CASSSAGEGTGELFF
TRBV15,TRBJ1-2,-,-,TGTGCCACCAGCATCCAGAGATATGAGGGTGGCTACACCTTC,CATSIQRYEGGYTF
TRBV7-8,TRBJ2-7,few,TRBD1,TGTGCCAGCAGCCCGACAGGGGTATACTACGAGCAGTACTTC,CASSPTGVYYEQYF
TRBV10-3,TRBJ2-1,many,TRBD1,TGTGCCATCAGGGAGGACAGGGGACACAATGAGCAGTTCTTC,CAIREDRGHNEQFF
TRBV5-4,TRBJ2-3,many,-,TGTGCCAGCAGCCAACAGGGAGCGGATACGCAGTATTTT,CASSQQGADTQYF
TRBV20-1,TRBJ2-5,many,TRBD2,TGCAGTGCTAGAGAGCCGATGACTAGCGGGGGACCAGGGGAGACCCAGTACTTC,CSAREPMTSGGPGETQYF
TRBV24-1,TRBJ2-3,-,-,TGTGCCACCAGTGATACCGGGACTAGCACAGATACGCAGTATTTT,CATSDTGTSTDTQYF
TRBV14,TRBJ2-2,many,-,TGTGCCAGCAGCCAACCAAGGGAACAGGGACGGGACACCGGGGAGCTGTTTTTT,CASSQPREQGRDTGELFF
TRBV24-1,TRBJ2-2,once,-,TGTGCCACCAGTGAAGCCGGGACATTGAACACCGGGGAGCTGTTTTTT,CATSEAGTLNTGELFF
TRBV5-6,TRBJ1-2,-,-,TGTGCCAGCAGCTCCCAAGCCCTGGGTTTATACTATGGCTACACCTTC,CASSSQALGLYYGYTF
TRBV11-1,TRBJ1-6,-,TRBD1,TGTGCCAGCAGCTTAGTGGGACAGGGGGCCAATAATTCACCCCTCCACTTT,CASSLVGQGANNSPLHF
TRBV24-1,TRBJ1-6,-,-,TGTGCCACCCAAAACAGGGAAGCTTCACCCCTCCACTTT,CATQNREASPLHF
TRBV20-1,TRBJ1-2,many,-,TGCAGTGCTAGGGCGACCGGGGATGGCTACACCTTC,CSARATGDGYTF
TRBV10-1,TRBJ1-1,-,-,TGCGCCAGCAGTGAGTGGGCCGGCTCCGACCCGAACACTGAAGCTTTCTTT,CASSEWAGSDPNTEAFF
TRBV24-1,TRBJ2-3,few,-,TGTGCCACCGCCTCTAGGATATACACAGATACGCAGTATTTT,CATASRIYTDTQYF
TRBV15,TRBJ1-5,-,TRBD1,TGTGCCACCAGCAGCACAGGGGAAGCATATAGCAATCAGCCCCAGCATTTT,CATSSTGEAYSNQPQHF
TRBV24-1,TRBJ2-5,few,-,TGTGCCACCAGTGAAACTCGGGGGGCCAGGGGGGAGACCCAGTACTTC,CATSETRGARGETQYF
TRBV2,TRBJ2-2,-,-,TGTGCCAGCAGTCTCGTTTTGGGCACCGGGGAGCTGTTTTTT,CASSLVLGTGELFF
TRBV25-1,TRBJ1-2,-,-,TGTGCCAGCAGTGAATTAGGGTATGGCTACACCTTC,CASSELGYGYTF
TRBV2,TRBJ2-5,-,TRBD2,TGTGCCACCTCACTAGCGGTTGAGACCCAGTACTTC,CATSLAVETQYF
TRBV20-1,TRBJ2-1,-,TRBD2,TGCAGTGCTAGAGGATGGCTAGCGGGGCGCAATGAGCAGTTCTTC,CSARGWLAGRNEQFF
TRBV9,TRBJ2-2,-,-,TGTGCCAGCAGCGTGTCCGGGCTCCTCACCGGGGAGCTGTTTTTT,CASSVSGLLTGELFF
TRBV29-1,TRBJ1-1,-,-,TGCAGCGTTGGGGACCCCTGGAACACTGAAGCTTTCTTT,CSVGDPWNTEAFF
TRBV25-1,TRBJ1-1,-,-,TGTGCCAGCAGTGATTATAGGAAAAACACTGAAGCTTTCTTT,CASSDYRKNTEAFF
TRBV7-9,TRBJ2-7,-,-,TGTGCCAGCAGCTTAGCCAGGATCTCCTACGAGCAGTACTTC,CASSLARISYEQYF
TRBV11-2,TRBJ2-7,-,TRBD1,TGTGCCAGCAGTCGAAAGGTGCAGACAGGGTACTTCCCATCCTACGAGCAGTACTTC,CASSRKVQTGYFPSYEQYF
TRBV30,TRBJ1-6,-,-,TGTGCCTGGAGACTAACCGGTTCGAATAATTCACCCCTCCACTTT,CAWRLTGSNNSPLHF
TRBV7-3,TRBJ2-5,-,-,TGTGCCAGCCAACCACGGATTGTAGCGACCCAGTACTTC,CASQPRIVATQYF